These T cell receptor beta chains were read from a single sample in a study of early T cells in non-severe SARS-CoV-2 infection. TCRdb called the 5' RACE reads again in MiXCR, with one record for every CDR3 protein. Altogether tens of thousands of distinct CDR3 sequences are present, roughly 10% being singletons, with the ten largest covering about 5.4%. This material consisted of whole blood, taken at baseline. Receptors were obtained from an adult who was a healthcare worker with PCR-confirmed SARS-CoV-2 infection or an uninfected control (not recorded which). The CDR3 runs from the conserved cysteine through the conserved F or W. A D gene is named only where the DNA matches it firmly. A row's size may be missing; if present it is once, few, many or a size class.

d_gene: NA
j_gene: TRBJ2-1
abundance: NA
v_gene: TRBV14
CDR3aa: CASSQVSGGIINEQFF
CDR3nt: TGTGCCAGCAGCCAAGTTTCAGGGGGGATTATCAATGAGCAGTTCTTC

d_gene: TRBD1
j_gene: TRBJ1-5
abundance: many
v_gene: TRBV28
CDR3aa: CASLRQGATQPQHF
CDR3nt: TGTGCCAGCCTTCGACAGGGGGCGACTCAGCCCCAGCATTTT

d_gene: NA
j_gene: TRBJ1-1
abundance: NA
v_gene: TRBV29-1
CDR3aa: CSVDPGNEAFF
CDR3nt: TGCAGCGTTGATCCCGGGAATGAAGCTTTCTTT

d_gene: TRBD1
j_gene: TRBJ1-1
abundance: NA
v_gene: TRBV12-3/TRBV12-4
CDR3aa: CASRGQGINTEAFF
CDR3nt: TGTGCCAGCAGAGGACAGGGGATAAACACTGAAGCTTTCTTT

d_gene: NA
j_gene: TRBJ2-3
abundance: few
v_gene: TRBV27
CDR3aa: CASSFVDTQYF
CDR3nt: TGTGCCAGCAGTTTTGTAGATACGCAGTATTTT

d_gene: NA
j_gene: TRBJ1-1
abundance: few
v_gene: TRBV18
CDR3aa: CASSPMTEGTEAFF
CDR3nt: TGTGCCAGCTCACCCATGACGGAGGGAACTGAAGCTTTCTTT

d_gene: NA
j_gene: TRBJ1-1
abundance: NA
v_gene: TRBV7-9
CDR3aa: CASTPSANTEAFF
CDR3nt: TGTGCCAGCACCCCTAGTGCGAACACTGAAGCTTTCTTT

d_gene: NA
j_gene: TRBJ2-1
abundance: many
v_gene: TRBV7-3
CDR3aa: CASSLVSSRGEQFF
CDR3nt: TGTGCCAGCAGCTTAGTAAGTTCGCGAGGGGAGCAGTTCTTC

d_gene: TRBD1
j_gene: TRBJ2-7
abundance: medium-sized
v_gene: TRBV6-1
CDR3aa: CASSEAVDRDFEQYF
CDR3nt: TGTGCCAGCAGTGAAGCGGTGGACAGGGACTTCGAGCAGTACTTC

d_gene: TRBD1
j_gene: TRBJ2-7
abundance: few
v_gene: TRBV9
CDR3aa: CASRQWDRSCEQYF
CDR3nt: TGTGCCAGCAGACAATGGGACAGGAGCTGCGAGCAGTACTTC

d_gene: NA
j_gene: TRBJ2-1
abundance: NA
v_gene: TRBV28
CDR3aa: CASKRGGGINNEQFF
CDR3nt: TGTGCCAGCAAAAGGGGAGGAGGGATTAACAATGAGCAGTTCTTC

d_gene: TRBD2
j_gene: TRBJ2-1
abundance: few
v_gene: TRBV20-1
CDR3aa: CTTSGGRRSSYNEQFF
CDR3nt: TGCACAACTAGCGGAGGGCGCCGTAGCTCCTACAATGAGCAGTTCTTC

d_gene: NA
j_gene: TRBJ2-3
abundance: few
v_gene: TRBV19
CDR3aa: CASSMSGQTKGTQYF
CDR3nt: TGTGCCAGTAGTATGAGCGGACAAACTAAGGGGACGCAGTATTTT

d_gene: NA
j_gene: TRBJ1-1
abundance: many
v_gene: TRBV5-8
CDR3aa: CASSLEGSRTEAFF
CDR3nt: TGTGCCAGCAGCTTGGAGGGTTCGAGAACTGAAGCTTTCTTT

d_gene: NA
j_gene: TRBJ2-7
abundance: NA
v_gene: TRBV3-1
CDR3aa: CASSQDGAEQYF
CDR3nt: TGTGCCAGCAGCCAAGATGGGGCCGAGCAGTACTTC

d_gene: TRBD1
j_gene: TRBJ1-1
abundance: few
v_gene: TRBV30
CDR3aa: CAWTPDRGQAFF
CDR3nt: TGTGCCTGGACCCCCGACAGGGGGCAAGCTTTCTTT